The 13 T cell receptor beta chains below all came from one sample that was sequenced in a study of CD8 T cells in ankylosing spondylitis. MiXCR, run by TCRdb on the 5' RACE reads, gives a single entry per CDR3 protein. The table shows a few hundred thousand distinct CDR3 sequences, with 11% occurring only once. The sequencing sample was made of blood, either unsorted or a sorted T cell fraction (not recorded which). The receptors originated from a female donor with ankylosing spondylitis or in good health (not recorded which).

This clonotype was observed a few times. The rearrangement joins TRBV5-1 to TRBJ2-7; 9 bases fit TRBD1. The CDR3 is made up of 15 amino acids. J lost 2 bases, V lost 0 bases, and 3 bases had no gene match. The germline V gene has CDR1 SGHRS and CDR2 YFSETQ. The chain's CDR3 is CASSLDRGPPYEQYF. The CDR3 DNA reads as TGCGCCAGCAGCTTGGACAGGGGGCCTCCCTACGAGCAGTACTTC.

This clonotype was counted ten times or more. The V gene is TRBV7-9, the J gene TRBJ2-3; D remains unclear. Per germline, CDR1 SEHNR and CDR2 FQNEAQ (reference sequence). Trimming left V 5 bases short and J 0 bases short, with 9 bases between. The CDR3 has 14 residues. The CDR3 region is CASSPHTSTDTQYF. CDR3 coding DNA: TGTGCCAGCAGCCCCCATACCAGCACAGATACGCAGTATTTT.

This clonotype was seen many times. This chain connects TRBV3-1 to TRBJ2-7; D remains ambiguous. This CDR3 spans 14 amino acids. Germline assignment: CDR1 LGHDT and CDR2 YNNKEL (reference sequence). Trimming shortened V by 0 bases and J by 7 bases, and 13 bases separated the two germline ends. CDR3 protein: CASSQDFGLREQYF. The CDR3 DNA reads as TGTGCCAGCAGCCAAGATTTCGGGCTTCGGGAGCAGTACTTC.

This clonotype was observed many times. The chain employs TRBV6-2 or TRBV6-3 and TRBJ1-4; D is ambiguous. The CDR3 sequence is 14 residues long. CDR1 MNHEY and CDR2 SVGEGT come from the germline V gene. V was trimmed by 4 bases and J by 6 bases, leaving 12 bases between them. CDR3 DNA: TGTGCCAGCAGTTTTCGGCGGTCGGATGAAAAACTGTTTTTT. Amino acid sequence: CASSFRRSDEKLFF.

The chain has TRBV20-1 and TRBJ2-1, with D tentatively TRBD1 or TRBD2 (6 bases each). Trimming removed 6 bases from V and 12 bases from J, with 18 bases in between. CDR3 length: 12 residues. Germline V CDR1 and CDR2: DFQATT, SNEGSKA (reference sequence). CDR3 region: CSASGGGGAQFF. CDR3 nucleotides: TGCAGTGCGAGTGGTGGGGGCGGGGCGCAGTTCTTC.

The chain recombines TRBV18 with TRBJ2-3; no clear D. Germline values: CDR1 KGHSH, CDR2 LQKENI. The V end lost 0 bases, the J end lost 0 bases, and 7 bases lay between the germline ends. The CDR3 consists of 15 residues. The CDR3 DNA reads as TGTGCCAGCTCACCACCGGCCTCTAGCACAGATACGCAGTATTTT. This encodes CASSPPASSTDTQYF.

This clonotype has ten or more counts. The genes are TRBV6-5 and TRBJ1-2; D might be TRBD1 (5 bases). From germline, CDR1 is MNHEY and CDR2 SVGAGI. Deletions cut 0 bases from V and 7 bases from J, with 15 bases between. The CDR3 is 15 amino acids. The CDR3 here is CASSYSFRQRGGYTF. The CDR3, as DNA: TGTGCCAGCAGTTACTCTTTTCGGCAAAGGGGTGGCTACACCTTC.

In this sample, this clonotype turned up many times. CDR3 DNA sequence: TGCAGCGTTGCGGTCCTAGATGTGGCCAAAAACATTCAGTACTTC. Protein: CSVAVLDVAKNIQYF. The V call is TRBV29-1, the J call TRBJ2-4, with no clear D. CDR3 length equals 15 residues. Between the trimmed V and J ends, which lost 4 bases and 1 base, there was a span of 14 bases. From germline, CDR1 is SQVTM and CDR2 ANQGSEA.

Regarding this clonotype: A junction end diverges from the germline sequence, so it may reflect a read error. The V and J genes are TRBV7-2 and TRBJ2-7, with D perhaps TRBD2 (6 bases). The CDR3 extends over 14 amino acids. Germline lookup yields CDR1 SGHTA and CDR2 FQGNSA. The CDR3 reads CASILAREDYEQYF. In nucleotides, the CDR3 is TGTGCCAGCATCTTAGCCAGGGAGGACTACGAGCAGTACTTC. Together with reference TRBV7-2 and TRBJ2-7, the CDR3 gives the full variable domain: GAGVSQSPSNKVTEKGKDVELRCDPISGHTALYWYRQSLGQGLEFLIYFQGNSAPDKSGLPSDRFSAERTGGSVSTLTIQRTQQEDSAVYLCASILAREDYEQYFGPGTRLTVT.

This clonotype was detected only a few times. This sequence joins TRBV15 and TRBJ2-3, with a weak D call TRBD1 (6 bases). In germline, CDR1 is LNHNV, CDR2 YYDKDF (reference sequence). This CDR3 is built from 13 residues. Trimming took off 7 bases at V and 1 base at J, with 9 bases between the two ends. This CDR3 reads CATTEGGTDTQYF. CDR3 sequence (DNA): TGTGCCACCACCGAGGGGGGCACAGATACGCAGTATTTT.

This clonotype was seen many times. The V call is TRBV27, the J call TRBJ2-6, with a tentative D call TRBD2 (6 bases). The CDR3 totals 18 residues. Trimming took 5 bases from V and 0 from J, leaving 17 bases between them. Germline-derived CDR1 and CDR2 are MNHEY and SMNVEV (reference sequence). CDR3 region: CASSLPPGLSSGANVLTF. The CDR3 DNA reads TGTGCCAGCAGTCTGCCCCCGGGACTCAGCTCTGGGGCCAACGTCCTGACTTTC.

This clonotype was counted between two and nine times. The chain couples TRBV20-1 to TRBJ2-1; 12 bases match TRBD2. The CDR3 is made up of 21 amino acids. The V segment lost 1 base and the J segment 8 bases; nucleotides outside the gene matches: 24. Germline-derived CDR1 and CDR2 are DFQATT and SNEGSKA (reference sequence). The CDR3 DNA is TGCAGTGCTAGAGTCCTATTTAGTCCCCAGACTAGCGGGAGTGCTCCGGATGAGCAGTTCTTC. Translating it yields CSARVLFSPQTSGSAPDEQFF.

This clonotype occurred many times. DNA of the CDR3: TGTGCCAGCAGCCTAAACGGAGTGGCCACTGAAGCTTTCTTT. This sequence encodes CASSLNGVATEAFF. This sequence joins TRBV7-2 and TRBJ1-1; unclear D gene. The CDR3 covers 14 residues. V was trimmed by 5 bases and J by 4 bases, leaving 14 bases between them. Germline V gene lookup returns CDR1 SGHTA and CDR2 FQGNSA. Supplemented by reference TRBV7-2 and TRBJ1-1, the full variable domain reads GAGVSQSPSNKVTEKGKDVELRCDPISGHTALYWYRQSLGQGLEFLIYFQGNSAPDKSGLPSDRFSAERTGGSVSTLTIQRTQQEDSAVYLCASSLNGVATEAFFGQGTRLTVV.